Below, one T cell receptor beta chain is given with its context. Its antigen is unidentified. The input for sorted-subset replicate PCRs was roughly 180 ng DNA, 30,000 or so T cell genomes. The method was immunoSEQ multiplex PCR; TCRdb's version includes in-frame clones alone and lacks a portion of them. The sample lists 2.3 million or so clones; roughly 93% were seen once. These data belong to a study of shared clonotypes between healthy human individuals. Study as a whole: The study drew on a couple of women and a few men aged 18 to 49 as donors.

V was pared by 1 base and J by 4 bases, with 10 bases between. Germline V gene sequence: CDR1 GTSNPN, CDR2 SVGIG (reference sequence). The CDR3 has 13 residues. Regarding the study as a whole: Non-shared clonotypes were found to have lower generation probabilities than the clonotypes that were shared by all four of the sorted-subset donors. Researchers sampled blood only, noting tissue repertoires likely differ.

The chain is built from TRBV30 and TRBJ1-2; D is unclear. The TCR sequence derives from a man aged 18 to 30 in good health. Some clones in this sample may be carry-over from other donors' samples. The sample was naive CD4+ T cells from PBMCs. Sample subset: CD45RA+ positively selected. This CDR3 is CAWSAPRSYGYTF. The CDR3 nucleotides are TGTGCCTGGAGTGCCCCCCGGAGCTATGGCTACACCTTC.